What follows is one TCR beta chain and its context. Its antigen is as yet unknown. The source of the sample is a study of cytomegalovirus exposure and HLA in healthy donors. The study's findings and limits: The presence/absence work took it that sequencing depth was about the same across donors.

PCR employed 60 Vbeta and 13 Jbeta primers. Sequencing was performed with immunoSEQ multiplex PCR; in TCRdb, only in-frame clones are kept and a portion is missing. The sample consists of tens of thousands of clones, around 80% of them appearing once. The ends were cut back, 4 bases at V and 4 bases at J, with 10 bases in the middle. CDR1 and CDR2 from the germline V gene are LNHDA and SQIVND (reference sequence). This CDR3 spans 13 amino acids. The receptor comes from a woman in her 30s in good health and CMV-seronegative. Input material: PBMCs. The chain is built from TRBV19 and TRBJ1-1; TRBD1 is a possible D gene (5 bases). The CDR3 DNA follows: TGTGCCAGTAGTAGGGTGGGGGGCACTGAAGCTTTCTTT. The encoded protein is CASSRVGGTEAFF.